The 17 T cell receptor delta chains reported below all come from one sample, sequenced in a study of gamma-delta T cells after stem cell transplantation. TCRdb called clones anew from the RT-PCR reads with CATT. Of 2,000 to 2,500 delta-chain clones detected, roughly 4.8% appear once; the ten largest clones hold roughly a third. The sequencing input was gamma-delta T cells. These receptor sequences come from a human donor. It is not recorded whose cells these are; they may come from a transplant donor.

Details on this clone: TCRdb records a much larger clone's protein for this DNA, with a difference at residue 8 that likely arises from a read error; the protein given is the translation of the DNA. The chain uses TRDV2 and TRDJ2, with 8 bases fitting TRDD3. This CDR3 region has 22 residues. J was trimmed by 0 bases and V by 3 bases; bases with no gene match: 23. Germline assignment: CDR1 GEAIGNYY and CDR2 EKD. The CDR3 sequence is CACDPVRRDTRQKQALTAQLFF. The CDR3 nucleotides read TGTGCCTGTGACCCCGTACGTAGGGATACGCGTCAGAAGCAGGCTTTGACAGCACAACTCTTCTTT.

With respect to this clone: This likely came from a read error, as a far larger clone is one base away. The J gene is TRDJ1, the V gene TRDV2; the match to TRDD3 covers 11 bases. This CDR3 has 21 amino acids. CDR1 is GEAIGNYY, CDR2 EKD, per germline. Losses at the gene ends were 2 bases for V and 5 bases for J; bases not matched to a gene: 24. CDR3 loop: CACDRVGGSNPGGYKGDKLIF. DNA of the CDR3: TGTGCCTGTGACAGAGTCGGTGGTTCCAACCCTGGGGGATACAAAGGAGATAAACTCATCTTT.

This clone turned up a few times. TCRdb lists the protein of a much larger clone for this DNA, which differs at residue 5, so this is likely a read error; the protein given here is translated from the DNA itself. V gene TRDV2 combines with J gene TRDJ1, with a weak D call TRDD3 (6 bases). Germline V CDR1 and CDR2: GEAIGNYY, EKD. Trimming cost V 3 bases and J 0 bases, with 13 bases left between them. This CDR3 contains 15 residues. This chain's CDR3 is CACDAVGGNTDKLIF. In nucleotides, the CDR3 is TGTGCCTGTGACGCCGTGGGGGGTAACACCGATAAACTCATCTTT.

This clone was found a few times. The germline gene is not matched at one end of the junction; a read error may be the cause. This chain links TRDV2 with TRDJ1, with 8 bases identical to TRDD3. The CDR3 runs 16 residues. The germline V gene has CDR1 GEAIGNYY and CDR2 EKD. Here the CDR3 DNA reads TGTGCCCGTGACAGGGTTGGGGGATCGTACACCGATAAACTCATCTTT. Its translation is CARDRVGGSYTDKLIF.

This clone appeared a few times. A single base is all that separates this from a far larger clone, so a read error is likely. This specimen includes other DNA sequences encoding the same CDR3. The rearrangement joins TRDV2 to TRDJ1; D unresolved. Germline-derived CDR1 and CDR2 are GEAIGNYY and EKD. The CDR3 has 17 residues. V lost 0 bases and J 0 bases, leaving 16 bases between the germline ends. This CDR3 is CACDTAAGRRYTDKLIF. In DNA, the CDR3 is TGTGCCTGTGACACCGCTGCGGGACGTCGGTACACCGATAAACTCATCTTT.

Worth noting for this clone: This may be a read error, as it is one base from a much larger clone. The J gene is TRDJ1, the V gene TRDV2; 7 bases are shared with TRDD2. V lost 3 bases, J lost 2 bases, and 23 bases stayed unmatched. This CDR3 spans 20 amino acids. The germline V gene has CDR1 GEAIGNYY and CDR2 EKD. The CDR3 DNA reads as TGTGCCTGTGACGCCGTTCCTACGAGGGCCACGGGGGGCCTGACCGATAAACTCATCTTT. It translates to CACDAVPTRATGGLTDKLIF.

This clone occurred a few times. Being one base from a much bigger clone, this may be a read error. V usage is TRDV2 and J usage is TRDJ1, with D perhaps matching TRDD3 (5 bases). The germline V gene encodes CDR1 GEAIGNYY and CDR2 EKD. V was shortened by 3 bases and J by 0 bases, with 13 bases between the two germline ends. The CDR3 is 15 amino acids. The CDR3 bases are TGTGCCTGTGACTCGCTACTGGCCCACACCGATAAACTCATCTTT. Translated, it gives CACDSLLAHTDKLIF.

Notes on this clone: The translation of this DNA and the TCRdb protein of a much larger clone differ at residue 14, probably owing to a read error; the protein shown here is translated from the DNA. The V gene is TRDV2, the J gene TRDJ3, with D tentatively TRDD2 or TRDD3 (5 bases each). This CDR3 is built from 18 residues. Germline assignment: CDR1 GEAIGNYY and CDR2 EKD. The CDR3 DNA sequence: TGTGCCTGTGACACCTTAAGTGGGAGTTCCTGGGACACCCAACAGATGTTTTTC. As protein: CACDTLSGSSWDTQQMFF.

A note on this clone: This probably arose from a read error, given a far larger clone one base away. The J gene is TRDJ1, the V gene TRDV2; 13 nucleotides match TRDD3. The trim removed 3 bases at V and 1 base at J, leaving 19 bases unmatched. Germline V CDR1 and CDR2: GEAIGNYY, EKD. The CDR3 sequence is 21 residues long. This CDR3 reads CACDPLRSSTGGYASTDKLIF. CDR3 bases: TGTGCCTGTGACCCTCTCAGAAGCTCTACTGGGGGATACGCTTCCACCGATAAACTCATCTTT.

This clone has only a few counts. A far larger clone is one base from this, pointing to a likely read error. The CDR3 loop is CACGTGGLLGLSRDTRQMFF. CDR3 coding DNA: TGTGCCTGTGGCACCGGAGGATTACTCGGCCTTAGCAGGGACACCCGACAGATGTTTTTC. This chain links TRDV2 with TRDJ3; D is unresolved. CDR1 GEAIGNYY and CDR2 EKD come from the germline V gene. This CDR3 comprises 20 residues.

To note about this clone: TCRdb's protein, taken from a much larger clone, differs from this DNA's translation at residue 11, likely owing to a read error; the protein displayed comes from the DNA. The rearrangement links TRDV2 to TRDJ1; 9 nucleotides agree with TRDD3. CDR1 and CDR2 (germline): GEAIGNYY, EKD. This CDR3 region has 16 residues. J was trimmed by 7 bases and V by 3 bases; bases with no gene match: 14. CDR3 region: CACDPIDTGGHGKLIF. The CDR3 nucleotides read TGTGCCTGTGACCCTATCGATACTGGGGGACACGGTAAACTCATCTTT.

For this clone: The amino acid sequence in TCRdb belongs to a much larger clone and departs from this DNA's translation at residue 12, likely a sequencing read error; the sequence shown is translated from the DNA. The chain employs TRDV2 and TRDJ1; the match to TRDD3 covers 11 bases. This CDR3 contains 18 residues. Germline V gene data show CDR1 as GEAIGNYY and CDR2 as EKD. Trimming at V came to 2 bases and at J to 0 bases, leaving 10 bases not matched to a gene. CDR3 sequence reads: CACDKVLGDRQHTDKLIF. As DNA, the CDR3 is TGTGCCTGTGACAAGGTACTGGGGGATAGGCAGCACACCGATAAACTCATCTTT.

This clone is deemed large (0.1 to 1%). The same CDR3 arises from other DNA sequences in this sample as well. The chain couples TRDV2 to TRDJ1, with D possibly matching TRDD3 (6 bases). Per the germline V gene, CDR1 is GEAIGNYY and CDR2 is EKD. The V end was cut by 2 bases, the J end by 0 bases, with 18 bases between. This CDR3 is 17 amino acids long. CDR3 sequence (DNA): TGTGCCTGTGACAGCTTGATCCTGGGGACCGACACCGATAAACTCATCTTT. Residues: CACDSLILGTDTDKLIF.

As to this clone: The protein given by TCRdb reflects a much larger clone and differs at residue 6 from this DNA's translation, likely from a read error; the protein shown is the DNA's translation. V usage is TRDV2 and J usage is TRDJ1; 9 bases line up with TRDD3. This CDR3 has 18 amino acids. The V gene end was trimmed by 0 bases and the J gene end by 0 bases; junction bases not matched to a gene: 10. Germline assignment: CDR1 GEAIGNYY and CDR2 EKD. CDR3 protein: CACDTATGGTTYTDKLIF. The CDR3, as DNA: TGTGCCTGTGACACCGCCACTGGGGGAACGACGTACACCGATAAACTCATCTTT.

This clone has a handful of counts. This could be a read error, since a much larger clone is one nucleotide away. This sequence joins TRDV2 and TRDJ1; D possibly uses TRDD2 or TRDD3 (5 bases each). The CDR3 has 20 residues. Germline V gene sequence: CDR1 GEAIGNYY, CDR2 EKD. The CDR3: CACDTVATFPAQVQSDTLIF. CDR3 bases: TGTGCCTGTGACACCGTAGCCACCTTTCCTGCCCAGGTACAAAGCGATACACTCATCTTT.

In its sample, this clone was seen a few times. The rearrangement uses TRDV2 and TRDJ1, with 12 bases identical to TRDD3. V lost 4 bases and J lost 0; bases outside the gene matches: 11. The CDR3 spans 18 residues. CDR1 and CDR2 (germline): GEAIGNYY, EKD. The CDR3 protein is CACDLLGDTQTYTDKLIF. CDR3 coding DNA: TGTGCCTGTGATTTACTGGGGGATACACAGACGTACACCGATAAACTCATCTTT.

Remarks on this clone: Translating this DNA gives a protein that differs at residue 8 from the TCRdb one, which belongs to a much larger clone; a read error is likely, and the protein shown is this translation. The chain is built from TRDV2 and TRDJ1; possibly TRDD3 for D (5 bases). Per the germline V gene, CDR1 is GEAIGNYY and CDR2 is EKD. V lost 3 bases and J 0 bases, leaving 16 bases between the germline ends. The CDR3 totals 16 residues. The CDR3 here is CACDSLSAGNTDKLIF. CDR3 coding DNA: TGTGCCTGTGACTCCCTAAGTGCTGGGAACACCGATAAACTCATCTTT.